This TCR beta chain was documented in a study of T-cell reconstitution after alpha-beta-depleted transplantation in children. Study-wide findings and caveats: The origin of alpha-beta T cells about two months after transplant was reportedly several hundred expanded graft clones. By one year post-transplant, T-cell counts and diversity largely arose from T cells that were newly produced.

This clonotype has a handful of counts. Its antigen is not known. Unique molecular identifiers were incorporated during preparation of the TCRbeta library. Each CDR3 protein is one row after TCRdb ran MiXCR on the PCR reads. Of about 150,000 distinct CDR3 sequences listed, more than 9.5% are singletons. This CDR3 has 12 amino acids. Trimming removed 7 bases from V and 4 bases from J, with 11 bases in between. Germline loops: CDR1 LNHDA, CDR2 SQIVND (reference sequence). The rearrangement uses TRBV19 and TRBJ2-7; D is undetermined. Material: PBMCs, obtained before TCRalphabeta/CD19-depleted stem cell transplant. The source of this sequence is a boy aged 2 to 10 with acute myeloid leukemia, due to receive a stem cell transplant. CDR3: CASTQDGYEQYF. Here the CDR3 DNA reads TGTGCCAGTACCCAGGACGGGTACGAGCAGTACTTC.